Below, one T cell receptor (beta chain) is given with its context. These data come from a study of blood T cell repertoires in COVID-19. Turning to the study itself: Spain, Italy and the United States supplied samples that represented acute and convalescent COVID-19. From T cells, B-cell-depleted T cells, or PBMCs came the material, which was cDNA or gDNA.

Germline assignment: CDR1 MNHEY and CDR2 SVGEGT. The CDR3 sequence is 15 residues long. Unmatched junction bases numbered 4, after V lost 2 bases and J lost 4 bases. Original processing methods: Researchers report that nucleated cell counts were estimated from reference gene primer amplification. Repertoires were generated with immunoSEQ multiplex PCR, while TCRdb's copy carries only in-frame clones and drops some. D and trimming were read from the DNA, whereas the V and J calls and clone size are those reported in that table. The sample contains tens of thousands of clones, 75% to 90% of which appear only once.

The receptor was derived from a woman aged 80 or older with active or convalescent COVID-19. The sequenced sample was peripheral blood. V gene TRBV6-2 or TRBV6-3 combines with J gene TRBJ2-2; 7 bases are shared with TRBD1. The CDR3 sequence is CASSYLDRSTGELFF. For the CDR3, the DNA is TGTGCCAGCAGTTACCTGGACAGGAGCACCGGGGAGCTGTTTTTT.